This T cell receptor beta chain was observed in a study of neoadjuvant anti-PD-1 for oral cavity cancer. Study-wide background: Nivolumab at 3 mg/kg was mostly given biweekly, three to four doses, pre-surgery.

Overall study results and limits: Post-nivolumab, blood T cell clonality was significantly elevated in non-responders.

This clone has a handful of counts. As yet, its antigen is unknown. The repertoire was sequenced with immunoSEQ multiplex PCR; TCRdb's copy has only in-frame clones and lacks some. The sample carries fewer than 8,000 clones, about three fifths recorded once. This CDR3 is built from 16 residues. Trimming pared 1 base from V and 2 bases from J, leaving 13 bases between. Germline CDR1 reads LGHNA; CDR2 reads YNFKEQ. Sample time point: after neoadjuvant nivolumab, at surgical resection. Patients had HPV-negative, locally advanced oral cavity squamous cell carcinoma. Analysis of PBMCs was direct, with no culture step.

Here the sequenced sample was PBMCs, taken after nivolumab (anti-PD-1) treatment. The chain carries TRBV4-2 and TRBJ2-3; possibly TRBD2 for D (6 bases). The sequence derives from a person aged 35 to 85 with oral cavity squamous cell carcinoma. The CDR3 DNA is TGTGCCAGCAGCCAAGGACTAGAAGGGGCCACAGATACGCAGTATTTT. Translating gives CASSQGLEGATDTQYF.